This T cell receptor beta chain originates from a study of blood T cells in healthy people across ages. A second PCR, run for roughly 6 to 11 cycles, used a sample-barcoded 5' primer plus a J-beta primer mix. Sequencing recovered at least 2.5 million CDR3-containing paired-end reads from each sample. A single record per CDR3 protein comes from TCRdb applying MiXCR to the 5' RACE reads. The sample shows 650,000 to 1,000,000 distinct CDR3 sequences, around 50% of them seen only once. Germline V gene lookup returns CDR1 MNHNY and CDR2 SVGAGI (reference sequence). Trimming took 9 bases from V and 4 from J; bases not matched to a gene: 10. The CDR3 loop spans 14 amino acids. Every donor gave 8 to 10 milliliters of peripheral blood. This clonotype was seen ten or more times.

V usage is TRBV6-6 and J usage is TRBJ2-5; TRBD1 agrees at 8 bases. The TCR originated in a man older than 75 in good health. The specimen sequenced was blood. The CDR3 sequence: CASSEQGARETQYF. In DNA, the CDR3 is TGTGCCAGTTCCGAGCAGGGGGCTAGAGAGACCCAGTACTTC.